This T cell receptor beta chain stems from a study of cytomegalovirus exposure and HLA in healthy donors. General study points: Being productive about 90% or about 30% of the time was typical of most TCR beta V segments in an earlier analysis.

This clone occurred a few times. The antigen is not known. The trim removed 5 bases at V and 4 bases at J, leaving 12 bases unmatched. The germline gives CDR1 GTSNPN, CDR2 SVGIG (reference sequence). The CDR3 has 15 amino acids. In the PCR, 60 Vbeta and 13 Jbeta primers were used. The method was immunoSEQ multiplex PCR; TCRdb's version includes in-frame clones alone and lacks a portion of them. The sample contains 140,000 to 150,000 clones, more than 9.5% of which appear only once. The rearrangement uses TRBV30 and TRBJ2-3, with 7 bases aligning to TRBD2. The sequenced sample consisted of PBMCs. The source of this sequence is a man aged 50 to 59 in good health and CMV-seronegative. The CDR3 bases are TGTGCCTGGGATGGAAGCGGGATTCGGGCAGATACGCAGTATTTT. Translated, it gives CAWDGSGIRADTQYF.